The present T cell receptor beta chain was sequenced within a study of T cells in Graves' hyperthyroidism and ophthalmopathy (dated by TCRdb to the late 2010s). Broadly, across the study: Peripheral blood was collected at initial diagnosis, before any treatment. Thyroid tissue and blood T-cell repertoires from about 6 Graves' hyperthyroidism patients were also compared in the study. Whether ophthalmopathy could be predicted prospectively was tested in an independent validation cohort made up of roughly 19 hyperthyroidism patients plus 17 patients who later progressed to ophthalmopathy. The 100 or so discovery patients were randomly divided into training and test sets at a 7:3 ratio. After blood sampling, hyperthyroidism patients were treated with methimazole at a starting dose of 30 mg daily, and ophthalmopathy patients were treated with high-dose intravenous methylprednisolone. According to the paper, TCR Vbeta CDR3 sequencing was carried out on some 140 peripheral blood samples, which came from approximately 43 ophthalmopathy, approximately 78 hyperthyroidism and some 17 progressor patients. A discovery cohort of about a hundred patients, 43 with Graves' ophthalmopathy and under 60 with stable Graves' hyperthyroidism, was used to find distinguishing TCR V-J signatures.

Hyperthyroidism patients were newly diagnosed, had a disease duration of under 2 months, and were aged 18 to 65 years. The study excluded patients with uncontrolled infections, other autoimmune diseases, pregnancy or lactation. Diagnoses were established on the basis of clinical symptoms, serum thyroxine and TRAb, thyroid ultrasound, and orbital computed tomography. Blood from progressor patients was drawn when they were first diagnosed with hyperthyroidism, before any ophthalmopathy symptoms appeared. PBMCs were isolated from 7.5 to 10 ml of fresh peripheral blood by Ficoll-Paque density gradient centrifugation. Progressor patients were defined as those initially diagnosed with Graves' hyperthyroidism in whom ophthalmopathy developed during follow-up. Total RNA was extracted with Trizol reagent, and quality was checked on an Agilent 2100 Bioanalyzer. The count of this clonotype is one. The antigen it binds to is not known. This may come from a read error, since a much larger clone is one base off.

The germline V gene gives CDR1 as MNHEY and CDR2 as SVGAGI. The cysteine opens and the phenylalanine closes a CDR3 of 16 amino acids. The read is trimmed to its CDR3 DNA, 48 bases read in frame from base 1. V lost 0 bases and J lost 3 bases, and the count of bases not matched to a germline gene is 5. The investigation overall reported the following: In validation, progression to ophthalmopathy was predicted by the model with 70.59% sensitivity and under 85% specificity, a median of 6.5 months before onset. In cross-validation, a model built on a 13 V-J signature told ophthalmopathy apart from stable hyperthyroidism with 85% to 90% sensitivity and about 81% specificity, and in testing the same model reached 80%/75%. Sample size was not statistically predetermined, and blinding of investigators to group allocation was not performed. Most expanded thyroid clonotypes (frequency above 0.001) were also detected in blood, suggesting blood repertoires may reflect thyroid immune responses.

TCR beta CDR3 regions were amplified from RNA transcripts. A first-round RT-PCR of the TCR CDR3 used the HTBI primer set with the Qiagen OneStep RT-PCR kit. A second multiplex PCR round built the libraries, followed by size selection and purification. Libraries were sequenced paired-end with 100 bp reads on an Illumina HiSeq2000. In the original analysis: SOAPnuke was used to process the raw data, removing reads that contained adapters or uncalled bases, had a mean Phred below 15, or lacked an exact match to the constant primer or identifier. COPE v1.2.5 was used to merge high-quality paired reads, and clonotypes were defined as unique nucleotide sequences. Clonotypes were aligned to IMGT TRBV, TRBD and TRBJ reference segments using MiTCR v1.1. Analysis was restricted to V-J combinations with a frequency above 0.0001, which covered about 99% of repertoires. The TCS score was defined as F50 (clonal expansion) divided by E x V (chaos), with BLOSUM62-based TCRdist calculated between CDR3 peptides within each V-J. Welch's t-statistics and random forest reduced some 510 V-J features to fewer than 15, which were used in a naive Bayes classifier (R e1071). The public reads were run again by TCRdb, first through fastp at Q25 and then through MiXCR, and only productive beta chains were kept. Each record represents a unique CDR3 protein, reported with the most common genes and DNA among its rows. TCRdb's processing, not the study's, gives the V and J calls here. The sample yields hundreds of thousands of distinct CDR3 sequences; about 15% were counted once. Together, the top ten hold around 5.4% of the sample.

The sequenced sample was blood. The chain links TRBV6-5 with TRBJ2-7; the junction holds 10 bases that match TRBD2. The clonotype was recovered from a woman aged 25-40 years with Graves' hyperthyroidism that later progressed to Graves' ophthalmopathy. The base sequence is TGTGCCAGCAGTTACTCGCCTAGCGGGAGCTACTACGAGCAGTACTTC. The encoded protein is CASSYSPSGSYYEQYF.